This TCR beta chain was sequenced during a study of identical twins. Overall study findings and caveats: There was an excess of low generation probability in the out-of-frame alpha sequences that twins shared.

One entry per CDR3 protein, called by TCRdb with MiXCR from the 5' RACE reads. The repertoire holds about 470,000 distinct CDR3 sequences, roughly 26% seen once, with 2.9% in the top ten. The CDR3 contains 14 residues. Trimming stripped 4 bases from V and 5 bases from J, with 15 bases between. From germline, CDR1 is SGHDT and CDR2 YYEEEE. In the case of this clonotype: Its antigen is as yet unknown.

The sample was also reused in another study, on T cells expressing NK-cell markers. That work adds: For 5 to 7 donors, the dominant NKG2C+ clonotypes made up about 1.0-7.5% of their CD8+ T cells. Dominance of the CD3+CD56-NKG2C+ fraction by these clonotypes also held in a handful of donors.

The material sequenced was CD4+ T cells sorted from blood. This chain uses TRBV5-6 with TRBJ2-5; no definite D call. This receptor was taken from a woman between 18 and 30 years old in good health. Written as DNA, the CDR3 is TGTGCCAGCAGCCCGTTCCGGCACCGGGAGACCCAGTACTTC. The encoded protein is CASSPFRHRETQYF.